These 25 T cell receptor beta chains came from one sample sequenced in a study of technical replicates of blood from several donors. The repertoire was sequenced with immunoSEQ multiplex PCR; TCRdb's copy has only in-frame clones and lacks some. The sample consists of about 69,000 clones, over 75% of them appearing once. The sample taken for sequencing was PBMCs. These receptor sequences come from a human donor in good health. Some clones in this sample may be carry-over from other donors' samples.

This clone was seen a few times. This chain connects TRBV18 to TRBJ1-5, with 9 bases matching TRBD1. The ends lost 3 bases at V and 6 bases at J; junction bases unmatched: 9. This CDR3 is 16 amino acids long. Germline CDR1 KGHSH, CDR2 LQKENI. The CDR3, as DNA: TGTGCCAGCTCACCGAACCCACAGGGGGCGAGTCAGCCCCAGCATTTT. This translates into CASSPNPQGASQPQHF.

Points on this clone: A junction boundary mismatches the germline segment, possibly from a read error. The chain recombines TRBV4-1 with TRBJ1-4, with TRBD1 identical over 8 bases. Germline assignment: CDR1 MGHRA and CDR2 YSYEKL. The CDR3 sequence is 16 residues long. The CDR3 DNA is TGCGCCAGCAGCGAAGACAGGGGTGCAACTAATGAAAAACTGTTTTTT. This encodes CASSEDRGATNEKLFF.

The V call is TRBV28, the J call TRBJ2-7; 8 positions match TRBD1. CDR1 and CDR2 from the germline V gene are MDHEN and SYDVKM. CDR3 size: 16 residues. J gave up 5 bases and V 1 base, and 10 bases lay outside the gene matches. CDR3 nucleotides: TGTGCCAGCAGTTTATCAGGGGCAGGGGGCATACACGAGCAGTACTTC. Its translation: CASSLSGAGGIHEQYF.

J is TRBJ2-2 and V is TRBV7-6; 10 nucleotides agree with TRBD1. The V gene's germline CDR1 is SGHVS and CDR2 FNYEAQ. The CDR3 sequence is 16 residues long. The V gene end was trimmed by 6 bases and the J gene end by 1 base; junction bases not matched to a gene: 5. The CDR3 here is CASSPRDRGNTGELFF. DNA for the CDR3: TGTGCCAGCAGTCCCCGGGACAGGGGGAACACCGGGGAGCTGTTTTTT.

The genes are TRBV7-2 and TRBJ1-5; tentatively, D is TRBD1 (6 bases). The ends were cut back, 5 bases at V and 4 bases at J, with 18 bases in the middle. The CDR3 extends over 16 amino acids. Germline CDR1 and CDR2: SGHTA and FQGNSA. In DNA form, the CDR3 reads TGTGCCAGCAGCCAACAAGGAGGACAGTTGAATCAGCCCCAGCATTTT. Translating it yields CASSQQGGQLNQPQHF.

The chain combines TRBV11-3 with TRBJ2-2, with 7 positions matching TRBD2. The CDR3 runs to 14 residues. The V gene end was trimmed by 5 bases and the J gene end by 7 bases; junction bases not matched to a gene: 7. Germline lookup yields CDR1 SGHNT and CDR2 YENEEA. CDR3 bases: TGTGCCAGCAGCCCCCGACGGGAGGTCGGGGAGCTGTTTTTT. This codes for CASSPRREVGELFF.

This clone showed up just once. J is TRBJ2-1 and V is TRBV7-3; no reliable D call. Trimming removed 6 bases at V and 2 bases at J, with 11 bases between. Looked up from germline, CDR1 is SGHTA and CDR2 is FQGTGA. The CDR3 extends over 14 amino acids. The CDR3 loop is CASSQDSTYNEQFF. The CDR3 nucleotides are TGTGCCAGCAGTCAAGACTCTACCTACAATGAGCAGTTCTTC.

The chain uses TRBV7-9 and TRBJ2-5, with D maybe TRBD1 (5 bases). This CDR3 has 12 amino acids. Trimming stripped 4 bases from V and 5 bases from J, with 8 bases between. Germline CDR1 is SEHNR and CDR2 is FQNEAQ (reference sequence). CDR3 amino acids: CASSWGEETQYF. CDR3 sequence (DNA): TGTGCCAGCAGCTGGGGCGAGGAGACCCAGTACTTC.

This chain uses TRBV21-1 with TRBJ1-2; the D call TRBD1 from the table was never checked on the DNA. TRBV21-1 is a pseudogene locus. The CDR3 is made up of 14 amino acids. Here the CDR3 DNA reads TGTGCCAGCAGCACAAAGACAGGTTACTATGGCTACACCTTC. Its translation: CASSTKTGYYGYTF.

In nucleotides, the CDR3 is TGTGCCAGCAGCCGCTCGACAGGACCGTCCCCTGAAGCTTTCTTT. This sequence encodes CASSRSTGPSPEAFF. The rearrangement links TRBV6-5 to TRBJ1-1; D perhaps matches TRBD1 (6 bases). The CDR3 totals 15 residues. Trimming shortened V by 6 bases and J by 6 bases, and 20 bases separated the two germline ends. Germline CDR1 and CDR2: MNHEY and SVGAGI.

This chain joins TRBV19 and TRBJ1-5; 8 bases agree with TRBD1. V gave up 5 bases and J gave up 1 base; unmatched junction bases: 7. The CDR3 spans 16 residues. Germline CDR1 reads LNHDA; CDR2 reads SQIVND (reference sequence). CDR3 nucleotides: TGTGCCAGTAGTGATCAGGGGGCAGGAAGCAATCAGCCCCAGCATTTT. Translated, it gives CASSDQGAGSNQPQHF.

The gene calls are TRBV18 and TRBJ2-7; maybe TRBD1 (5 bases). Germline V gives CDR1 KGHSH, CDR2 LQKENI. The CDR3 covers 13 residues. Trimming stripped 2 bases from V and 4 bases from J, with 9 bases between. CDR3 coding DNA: TGTGCCAGCTCACCAGACAGCCAGTACGAGCAGTACTTC. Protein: CASSPDSQYEQYF. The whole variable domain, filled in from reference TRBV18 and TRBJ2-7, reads NAGVMQNPRHLVRRRGQEARLRCSPMKGHSHVYWYRQLPEEGLKFMVYLQKENIIDESGMPKERFSAEFPKEGPSILRIQQVVRGDSAAYFCASSPDSQYEQYFGPGTRLTVT.

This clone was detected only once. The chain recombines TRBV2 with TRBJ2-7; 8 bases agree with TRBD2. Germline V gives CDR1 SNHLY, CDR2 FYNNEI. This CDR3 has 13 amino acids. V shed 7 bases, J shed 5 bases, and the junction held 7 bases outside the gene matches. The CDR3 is CASTREGHNEQYF. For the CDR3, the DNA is TGTGCCAGCACCCGGGAGGGCCATAACGAGCAGTACTTC.

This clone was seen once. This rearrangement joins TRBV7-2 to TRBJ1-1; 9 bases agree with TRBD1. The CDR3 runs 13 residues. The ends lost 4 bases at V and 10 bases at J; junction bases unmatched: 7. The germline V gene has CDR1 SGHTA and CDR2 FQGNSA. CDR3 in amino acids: CASSSHRGQGAFF. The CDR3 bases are TGTGCCAGCAGCTCCCACAGGGGGCAGGGAGCTTTCTTT.

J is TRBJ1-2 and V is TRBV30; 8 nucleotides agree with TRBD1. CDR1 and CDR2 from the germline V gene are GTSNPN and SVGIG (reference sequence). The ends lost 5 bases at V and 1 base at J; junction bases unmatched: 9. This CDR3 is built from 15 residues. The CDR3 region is CAWAHTGGGNYGYTF. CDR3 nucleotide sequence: TGTGCCTGGGCCCACACAGGGGGTGGTAACTATGGCTACACCTTC.

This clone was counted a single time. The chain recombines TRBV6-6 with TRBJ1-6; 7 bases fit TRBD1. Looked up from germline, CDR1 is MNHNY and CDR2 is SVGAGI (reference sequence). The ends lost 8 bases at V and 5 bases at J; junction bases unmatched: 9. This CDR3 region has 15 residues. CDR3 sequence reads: CASWVGGTNNSPLHF. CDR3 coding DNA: TGTGCCAGCTGGGTAGGGGGCACTAATAATTCACCCCTCCACTTT.

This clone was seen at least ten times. This chain's CDR3 is CASNLLRNTGELFF. DNA for the CDR3: TGTGCCAGCAACTTACTTCGGAACACCGGGGAGCTGTTTTTT. This rearrangement joins TRBV5-6 to TRBJ2-2, with D unclear. The germline V gene has CDR1 SGHDT and CDR2 YYEEEE. The CDR3 covers 14 residues. Trimming took 6 bases from V and 1 from J, leaving 10 bases between them.

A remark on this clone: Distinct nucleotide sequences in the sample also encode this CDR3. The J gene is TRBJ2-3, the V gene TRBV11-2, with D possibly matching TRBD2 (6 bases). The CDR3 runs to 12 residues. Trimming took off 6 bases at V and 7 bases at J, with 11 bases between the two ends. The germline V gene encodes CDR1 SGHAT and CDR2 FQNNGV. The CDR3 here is CASSLGGNTQYF. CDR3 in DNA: TGTGCCAGCAGTCTCGGAGGGAATACGCAGTATTTT.

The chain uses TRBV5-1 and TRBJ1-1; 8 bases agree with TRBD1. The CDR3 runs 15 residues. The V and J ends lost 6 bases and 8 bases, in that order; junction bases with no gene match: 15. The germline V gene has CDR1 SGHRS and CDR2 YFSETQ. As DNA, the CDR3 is TGCGCCAGCAACAATAGAGAGACAGGGGCAGGGGAAGCTTTCTTT. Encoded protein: CASNNRETGAGEAFF.

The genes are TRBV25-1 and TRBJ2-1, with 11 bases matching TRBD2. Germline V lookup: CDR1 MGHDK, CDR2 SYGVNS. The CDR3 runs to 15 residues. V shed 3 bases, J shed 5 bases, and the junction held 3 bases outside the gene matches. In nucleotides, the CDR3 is TGTGCCAGCAGTGACCCGGGACTAGCGGACAATGAGCAGTTCTTC. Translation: CASSDPGLADNEQFF.

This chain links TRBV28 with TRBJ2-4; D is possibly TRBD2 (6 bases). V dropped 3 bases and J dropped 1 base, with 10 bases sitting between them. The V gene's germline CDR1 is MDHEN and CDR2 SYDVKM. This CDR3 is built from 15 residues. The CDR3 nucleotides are TGTGCCAGCAGTTTGGGGGAGGAGGCCAAAAACATTCAGTACTTC. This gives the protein CASSLGEEAKNIQYF.

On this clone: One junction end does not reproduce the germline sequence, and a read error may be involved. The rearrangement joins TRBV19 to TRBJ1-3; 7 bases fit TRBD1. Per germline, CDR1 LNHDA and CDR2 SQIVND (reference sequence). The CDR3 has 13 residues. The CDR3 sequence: CASSPDRAVPDHF. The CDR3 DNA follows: TGTGCCAGTAGTCCTGACAGGGCGGTGCCGGACCATTTT.

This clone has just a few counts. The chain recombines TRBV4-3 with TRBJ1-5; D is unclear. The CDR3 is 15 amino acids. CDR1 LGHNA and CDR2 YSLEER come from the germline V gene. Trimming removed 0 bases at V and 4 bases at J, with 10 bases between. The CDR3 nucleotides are TGCGCCAGCAGCCAAGAAGTTGGCAGAAATCAGCCCCAGCATTTT. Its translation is CASSQEVGRNQPQHF.

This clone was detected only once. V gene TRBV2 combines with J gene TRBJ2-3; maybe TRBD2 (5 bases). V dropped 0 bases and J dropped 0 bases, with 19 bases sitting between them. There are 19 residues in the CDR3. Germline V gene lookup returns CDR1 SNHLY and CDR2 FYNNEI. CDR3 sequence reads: CASSEAGVAPFTSTDTQYF. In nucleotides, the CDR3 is TGTGCCAGCAGTGAAGCGGGAGTAGCTCCATTCACTAGCACAGATACGCAGTATTTT.

CDR3 sequence reads: CASSRRLAGGLDTQYF. DNA for the CDR3: TGTGCCAGCAGCCGCCGACTAGCGGGAGGGTTAGATACGCAGTATTTT. The gene calls are TRBV14 and TRBJ2-3; 14 nucleotides line up with TRBD2. Germline lookup yields CDR1 SGHDN and CDR2 FVKESK. This CDR3 is 16 amino acids long. V was pared by 4 bases and J by 5 bases, with 5 bases of the junction left unmatched.